The 29 T cell receptor beta chains in this list originate from one sample, sequenced in a study of blood T cell repertoires in COVID-19. Method: immunoSEQ multiplex PCR; TCRdb's copy keeps in-frame clones and lacks some. The sample lists 57,000 or so clones; 79% were seen once. Material: peripheral blood. These receptors all stem from a woman aged 80 or over with active or convalescent COVID-19.

The chain has TRBV2 and TRBJ1-5; D call uncertain. The CDR3 contains 15 residues. V was shortened by 9 bases and J by 0 bases, with 15 bases between the two germline ends. CDR1 and CDR2 from the germline V gene are SNHLY and FYNNEI. CDR3: CASRLAVVSNQPQHF. The DNA for the CDR3 is TGTGCCAGTAGACTGGCAGTAGTTAGCAATCAGCCCCAGCATTTT.

The chain couples TRBV5-1 to TRBJ1-1; 11 positions match TRBD1. The length of the CDR3 is 15 residues. Germline V gives CDR1 SGHRS, CDR2 YFSETQ. After removal of 4 bases from V and 5 bases from J, the junction contained 7 bases not matched to a gene. Written as DNA, the CDR3 is TGCGCCAGCAGCAACCCGGGACAGGGGGGGACTGAAGCTTTCTTT. This sequence encodes CASSNPGQGGTEAFF.

The rearrangement links TRBV5-1 to TRBJ2-7, with 13 bases that match TRBD2. V shed 1 base, J shed 6 bases, and the junction held 7 bases outside the gene matches. Per the germline V gene, CDR1 is SGHRS and CDR2 is YFSETQ. CDR3 length: 16 residues. The CDR3 DNA sequence: TGCGCCAGCAGCTTGACTAGCGGGGGGGCCCAGTTCGAGCAGTACTTC. Its protein is CASSLTSGGAQFEQYF.

The V call is TRBV5-1, the J call TRBJ1-4; TRBD1 agrees at 8 bases. Trimming took 4 bases from V and 7 from J; bases not matched to a gene: 6. From germline, CDR1 is SGHRS and CDR2 YFSETQ. CDR3 length equals 14 residues. CDR3 coding DNA: TGCGCCAGCAGCCGGACAGGGTTGGGTGAAAAACTGTTTTTT. This translates into CASSRTGLGEKLFF.

V gene TRBV6-5 combines with J gene TRBJ1-2; no definite D call. The V and J ends lost 7 bases and 5 bases respectively, with 5 bases between them. In germline, CDR1 is MNHEY, CDR2 SVGAGI. The CDR3 loop spans 10 amino acids. The CDR3 DNA sequence: TGTGCCAGCAAGCCGTATGGCTACACCTTC. Its protein is CASKPYGYTF.

This clone was observed a few times. The gene calls are TRBV19 and TRBJ2-2; D might be TRBD1 (5 bases). The CDR3 spans 14 residues. Trimming took off 7 bases at V and 1 base at J, with 10 bases between the two ends. The germline V gene encodes CDR1 LNHDA and CDR2 SQIVND (reference sequence). Written as DNA, the CDR3 is TGTGCCAGTACCAGGGCCAGGAACACCGGGGAGCTGTTTTTT. It is translated as CASTRARNTGELFF.

This clone was recorded a few times. CDR3 protein: CASSVGASGAYEQYF. In DNA form, the CDR3 reads TGTGCCAGCAGCGTAGGAGCTAGCGGGGCCTACGAGCAGTACTTC. The rearrangement links TRBV9 to TRBJ2-7; 9 bases match TRBD2. CDR3 length equals 15 residues. Germline CDR1 and CDR2: SGDLS and YYNGEE. J was trimmed by 2 bases and V by 0 bases; bases with no gene match: 3.

This chain connects TRBV2 to TRBJ2-5; 11 bases map to TRBD2. CDR3 length equals 15 residues. V dropped 4 bases and J dropped 2; count of bases not matched to a gene: 3. Germline V gene lookup returns CDR1 SNHLY and CDR2 FYNNEI. The CDR3 spells CASSATSGVQETQYF. The CDR3 nucleotides are TGTGCCAGCAGTGCGACTAGCGGGGTACAAGAGACCCAGTACTTC.

The chain links TRBV6-5 to TRBJ1-2; D not certain. V was shortened by 6 bases and J by 5 bases, with 19 bases between the two germline ends. The CDR3 has 15 residues. Germline V gene lookup returns CDR1 MNHEY and CDR2 SVGAGI. The chain's CDR3 is CASSHTVGVDYGYTF. The CDR3 region has the DNA TGTGCCAGCAGCCATACAGTCGGTGTGGATTATGGCTACACCTTC.

The chain recombines TRBV20-1 with TRBJ1-5, with TRBD1 identical over 7 bases. This CDR3 spans 11 amino acids. The V segment lost 1 base and the J segment 15 bases; nucleotides outside the gene matches: 6. Germline CDR1 reads DFQATT; CDR2 reads SNEGSKA (reference sequence). The CDR3 loop is CSARVQGGWHF. The CDR3 nucleotides read TGCAGTGCTAGAGTCCAGGGGGGATGGCATTTT.

The rearrangement links TRBV5-1 to TRBJ2-2, with 8 bases identical to TRBD1. Germline values: CDR1 SGHRS, CDR2 YFSETQ. Unmatched junction bases numbered 6, after V lost 4 bases and J lost 4 bases. The CDR3 is made up of 15 amino acids. The DNA of the CDR3 is TGCGCCAGCAGCACCGACAGGGGATCCACCGGGGAGCTGTTTTTT. This sequence encodes CASSTDRGSTGELFF.

The genes are TRBV12-3 or TRBV12-4 and TRBJ1-1, with D possibly TRBD1 on 6 matching bases. V was pared by 6 bases and J by 8 bases, with 10 bases between. CDR3 size: 11 residues. The CDR3 bases are TGTGCCAGCAGCATAAGGGGGGAAGCTTTCTTT. Its translation: CASSIRGEAFF.

The CDR3 region is CASSLLGLAGELFF. The CDR3 DNA reads as TGTGCCAGCAGCTTACTCGGGTTGGCCGGGGAGCTGTTTTTT. This chain links TRBV7-9 with TRBJ2-2, with D unclear. Trimming left V 2 bases short and J 6 bases short, with 10 bases between. This CDR3 is 14 amino acids long. Germline CDR1 reads SEHNR; CDR2 reads FQNEAQ (reference sequence).

The J gene is TRBJ1-2, the V gene TRBV2; 7 positions match TRBD1. There are 13 residues in the CDR3. Germline assignment: CDR1 SNHLY and CDR2 FYNNEI. Trimming at V came to 6 bases and at J to 4 bases, leaving 5 bases not matched to a gene. Here the CDR3 DNA reads TGTGCCAGCAGCGAACAGGGGTCCTATGGCTACACCTTC. This sequence encodes CASSEQGSYGYTF.

This clone has just a few counts. Here the CDR3 DNA reads TGCGCCAGCAGCTTGCGACGGGTAGAGGAGACCCAGTACTTC. Protein product: CASSLRRVEETQYF. The genes are TRBV5-1 and TRBJ2-5; no clear D gene. CDR1 is SGHRS, CDR2 YFSETQ, per germline. This CDR3 comprises 14 residues. With 1 base removed from V and 5 bases from J, the gap between germline ends came to 12 bases.

This chain uses TRBV5-1 with TRBJ1-3; D unclear. V lost 0 bases, J lost 3 bases, and 13 bases lay in between. From germline, CDR1 is SGHRS and CDR2 YFSETQ. This CDR3 region has 16 residues. The CDR3 region has the DNA TGCGCCAGCAGCTTGGGGACTGGACCTGTTGGAAACACCATATATTTT. As protein: CASSLGTGPVGNTIYF.

The rearrangement links TRBV7-9 to TRBJ1-2, with D possibly being TRBD1 (6 bases). The CDR3 loop spans 14 amino acids. V lost 1 base and J lost 8, with 14 bases in between. Germline-derived CDR1 and CDR2 are SEHNR and FQNEAQ (reference sequence). As DNA, the CDR3 is TGTGCCAGCAGCTTAGAGGTGGGGGCGGACGGCTACACCTTC. Encoded protein: CASSLEVGADGYTF.

V and J are TRBV7-9 and TRBJ1-1; D is ambiguous. The germline CDR1 and CDR2 sequences are SEHNR and FQNEAQ (reference sequence). The CDR3 contains 14 residues. V lost 6 bases, J lost 1 base, and 12 bases lay in between. The CDR3 protein is CASSPIRGNTEAFF. The CDR3 nucleotides read TGTGCCAGCAGTCCTATCCGGGGGAACACTGAAGCTTTCTTT.

The table lists this clone with a count of one. J is TRBJ2-3 and V is TRBV19; a possible D gene is TRBD1 (5 bases). Germline V gene data show CDR1 as LNHDA and CDR2 as SQIVND (reference sequence). The ends were cut back, 1 base at V and 6 bases at J, with 11 bases in the middle. This CDR3 is built from 14 residues. The CDR3 here is CASSIGRPGDTQYF. DNA of the CDR3: TGTGCCAGTAGTATAGGCCGCCCAGGGGATACGCAGTATTTT. Complete variable domain (other parts from reference TRBV19 and TRBJ2-3): DGGITQSPKYLFRKEGQNVTLSCEQNLNHDAMYWYRQDPGQGLRLIYYSQIVNDFQKGDIAEGYSVSREKKESFPLTVTSAQKNPTAFYLCASSIGRPGDTQYFGPGTRLTVL.

The V call is TRBV4-2, the J call TRBJ1-2; TRBD1 is a possible D gene (5 bases). The CDR3 runs 12 residues. From germline, CDR1 is LGHNA and CDR2 YNFKEQ. V lost 1 base, J lost 5 bases, and 5 bases lay in between. CDR3 sequence (DNA): TGTGCCAGCAGCCAAGGACAGTATGGCTACACCTTC. Protein sequence: CASSQGQYGYTF.

This rearrangement joins TRBV5-1 to TRBJ2-3, with 7 bases lining up with TRBD1. Losses at the gene ends were 4 bases for V and 2 bases for J; bases not matched to a gene: 4. The germline V gene has CDR1 SGHRS and CDR2 YFSETQ. The CDR3 spans 14 residues. The CDR3 bases are TGCGCCAGCAGCAAGGGACAGACCACAGATACGCAGTATTTT. Translating it yields CASSKGQTTDTQYF.

The sample holds a few counts of this clone. The J gene is TRBJ1-1, the V gene TRBV29-1; D may be TRBD1 (5 bases). V was trimmed by 6 bases and J by 1 base, leaving 15 bases between them. This CDR3 is 14 amino acids long. CDR1 is SQVTM, CDR2 ANQGSEA, per germline. CDR3 coding DNA: TGCAGCGTCGCCTCGACAGCCACGAACACTGAAGCTTTCTTT. Protein sequence: CSVASTATNTEAFF.

The chain carries TRBV11-2 and TRBJ2-7; D gene ambiguous. The CDR3 has 14 residues. CDR1 SGHAT and CDR2 FQNNGV come from the germline V gene. V was clipped by 3 bases and J by 0 bases, with 9 bases between them. The CDR3 sequence: CASSFDINSYEQYF. CDR3 bases: TGTGCCAGCAGCTTCGACATAAACTCCTACGAGCAGTACTTC.

This clone has just a few counts. The chain combines TRBV10-2 with TRBJ2-5; D call uncertain. The CDR3 has 16 residues. Germline CDR1 and CDR2: WSHSY and SAAADI. Trimming took 2 bases from V and 2 from J, leaving 15 bases between them. This CDR3 is CASSETPIREQETQYF. DNA for the CDR3: TGCGCCAGCAGTGAGACCCCGATTCGAGAGCAAGAGACCCAGTACTTC.

The CDR3 here is CASSSELGNQPQHF. In nucleotides, the CDR3 is TGTGCCAGCAGCTCCGAGCTGGGCAATCAGCCCCAGCATTTT. The chain recombines TRBV9 with TRBJ1-5; D ambiguous. Trimming stripped 4 bases from V and 2 bases from J, with 10 bases between. The CDR3 contains 14 residues. The germline V gene has CDR1 SGDLS and CDR2 YYNGEE.

This clone occurred many times. The chain is built from TRBV5-1 and TRBJ1-1; tentatively, D is TRBD1 (5 bases). The CDR3 is 13 residues long. V was clipped by 6 bases and J by 3 bases, with 12 bases between them. Germline CDR1 and CDR2: SGHRS and YFSETQ. This chain's CDR3 is CASNPGLDTEAFF. For the CDR3, the DNA is TGCGCCAGCAACCCAGGGCTTGACACTGAAGCTTTCTTT.

The chain links TRBV13 to TRBJ2-3, with D maybe TRBD2 (7 bases). The CDR3 covers 17 residues. Germline-derived CDR1 and CDR2 are PRHDT and FYEKMQ (reference sequence). V gave up 4 bases and J gave up 6 bases, with 23 bases separating them. For the CDR3, the DNA is TGTGCCAGCAGCTCCCGCTGGGGGCGGGGGTCAAAGGATACGCAGTATTTT. Protein: CASSSRWGRGSKDTQYF.

The chain links TRBV7-8 to TRBJ1-1; D not resolved. Trimming shortened V by 2 bases and J by 1 base, and 5 bases separated the two germline ends. Per germline, CDR1 SGHVS and CDR2 FQNEAQ. CDR3 length: 13 amino acids. The DNA for the CDR3 is TGTGCCAGCAGCTTATCGGGGAACACTGAAGCTTTCTTT. This codes for CASSLSGNTEAFF.

This rearrangement joins TRBV2 to TRBJ1-4, with a tentative D call TRBD1 (5 bases). The CDR3 has 13 residues. Trimming left V 3 bases short and J 11 bases short, with 13 bases between. The germline V gene encodes CDR1 SNHLY and CDR2 FYNNEI. The CDR3 sequence is CASSDGGSPKLFF. CDR3 nucleotide sequence: TGTGCCAGCAGTGACGGGGGGTCCCCGAAACTGTTTTTT.